This T cell receptor beta chain was recorded in a study of cytomegalovirus exposure and HLA in healthy donors. V lost 3 bases and J lost 8, with 12 bases in between. CDR1 and CDR2 from the germline V gene are SGHRS and YFSETQ. This CDR3 comprises 13 residues. Primers included in the PCR were 60 Vbeta and 13 Jbeta primers. TCRdb's table, derived via immunoSEQ multiplex PCR, lists solely in-frame clones and lacks some. The sample has about 100,000 clones; around four fifths are singletons. The chain recombines TRBV5-1 with TRBJ1-3; no definite D call. This receptor was obtained from a middle-aged man in good health and CMV-seropositive. The sample comprised PBMCs. The CDR3, as DNA: TGCGCCAGCAGCTCCAGGATAGCGGACACCATATATTTT. Its protein is CASSSRIADTIYF.